These T cell receptor beta chains were read from a single sample in a study of OX40 agonist ivuxolimab in advanced cancers. The protocol was immunoSEQ multiplex PCR, while the TCRdb copy is restricted to in-frame clones and leaves out a portion. The sample comprises around 70,000 clones, roughly 82% of which are singletons, and about 5% rests with the top ten. The material sequenced was CD4+ or CD8+ T cells sorted from blood, taken in a trial of the OX40 agonist ivuxolimab. The receptors stem from an adult with an advanced solid tumor such as melanoma, head and neck, liver or kidney cancer. Each CDR3 is given with its conserved first and last residue. D genes are given only for firm matches. Rows may omit the clone size; those that give it use once, few, many or a size class.

>.|TRBV18|TRBJ2-1|TRBD1
CASSRGQGANEQFF
TGTGCCAGCTCACGGGGACAGGGGGCCAATGAGCAGTTCTTC
>.|TRBV2|TRBJ1-5|.
CASRGGFNQPQHF
TGTGCCAGCAGGGGGGGTTTCAATCAGCCCCAGCATTTT
>.|TRBV6-1|TRBJ1-6|TRBD1
CASSETGVLGSPLHF
TGTGCCAGCAGTGAGACAGGGGTGTTAGGTTCACCCCTCCACTTT
>.|TRBV2|TRBJ2-7|.
CASRGNYEQYF
TGTGCCAGCAGGGGGAACTACGAGCAGTACTTC
>.|TRBV5-8|TRBJ1-3|.
CASSLWGEGGNTIYF
TGTGCCAGCAGCTTGTGGGGGGAAGGTGGAAACACCATATATTTT
>.|TRBV7-2|TRBJ1-2|.
CASSLAGMGGYTF
TGTGCCAGCAGCTTAGCAGGGATGGGCGGCTACACCTTC
>.|TRBV9|TRBJ2-5|.
CASSAGSGQETQYF
TGTGCCAGCAGCGCAGGATCCGGGCAAGAGACCCAGTACTTC
>once|TRBV4-1|TRBJ2-3|.
CASSQSPSGHDTDTQYF
TGCGCCAGCAGCCAAAGTCCCAGCGGCCACGACACAGATACGCAGTATTTT
>.|TRBV5-5|TRBJ2-7|.
CASSLGLFIYEQYF
TGTGCCAGCAGCTTGGGACTATTTATCTACGAGCAGTACTTC
>.|TRBV28|TRBJ2-5|.
CASSSPGVIPTQYF
TGTGCCAGCAGTTCCCCTGGGGTCATCCCGACCCAGTACTTC
>.|TRBV7-6|TRBJ1-4|TRBD1
CASSLGTGDEKLFF
TGTGCCAGCAGCTTAGGGACAGGGGATGAAAAACTGTTTTTT
>.|TRBV7-3|TRBJ2-7|TRBD1
CASSLSGGTYEQYF
TGTGCCAGCAGCTTATCAGGGGGCACCTACGAGCAGTACTTC
>.|TRBV4-1|TRBJ1-5|.
CASSQVEGHSNQPQHF
TGCGCCAGCAGCCAAGTAGAGGGTCATAGCAATCAGCCCCAGCATTTT
>.|TRBV7-8|TRBJ1-1|.
CASSPRTTEAFF
TGTGCCAGCAGCCCAAGGACAACTGAAGCTTTCTTT
>.|TRBV28|TRBJ1-6|TRBD1
CASSTGQGVGNSPLHF
TGTGCCAGCAGTACGGGACAGGGGGTAGGGAATTCACCCCTCCACTTT
>.|TRBV4-2|TRBJ2-7|.
CASSQEITGYYEQYF
TGTGCCAGCAGCCAAGAGATCACTGGGTACTACGAGCAGTACTTC
>.|TRBV28|TRBJ1-2|.
CASGLPMGTNYGYTF
TGTGCCAGCGGATTACCAATGGGAACTAACTATGGCTACACCTTC
>.|TRBV28|TRBJ2-4|.
CASILRGGRNIQYF
TGTGCCAGCATCCTCCGGGGCGGTAGAAACATTCAGTACTTC
>.|TRBV28|TRBJ2-1|TRBD2
CASSLSTSGYNEQFF
TGTGCCAGCAGTTTAAGTACTAGCGGTTACAATGAGCAGTTCTTC
>few|TRBV4-1|TRBJ1-1|.
CASSLQGNTEAFF
TGCGCCAGCAGCCTACAGGGGAACACTGAAGCTTTCTTT
>.|TRBV6-6|TRBJ2-5|TRBD2
CASSSRGGVETQYF
TGTGCCAGCTCCAGTCGCGGGGGAGTAGAGACCCAGTACTTC
>.|TRBV5-4|TRBJ2-5|TRBD1
CASSKQGAEETQYF
TGTGCCAGCAGCAAGCAGGGGGCTGAAGAGACCCAGTACTTC
>few|TRBV20-1|TRBJ1-2|TRBD1
CSASNRGGYTF
TGCAGTGCTAGCAACAGGGGTGGCTACACCTTC
>.|TRBV6-6|TRBJ1-4|.
CASSYSGFPGQKLFF
TGTGCCAGCAGTTACTCGGGGTTTCCGGGGCAAAAACTGTTTTTT
>once|TRBV18|TRBJ1-3|.
CASFNEWGDSGNTIYF
TGTGCCAGCTTCAACGAATGGGGGGACTCTGGAAACACCATATATTTT
>.|TRBV5-6|TRBJ2-7|.
CASRPGPSSYEQYF
TGTGCCAGCAGACCGGGCCCCAGCTCCTACGAGCAGTACTTC
>.|TRBV19|TRBJ1-5|.
CASSIQGLGNQPQHF
TGTGCCAGTAGTATACAAGGGTTGGGCAATCAGCCCCAGCATTTT
>.|TRBV18|TRBJ2-5|.
CASSRANQETQYF
TGTGCCAGCTCACGGGCGAACCAAGAGACCCAGTACTTC
>.|TRBV6-5|TRBJ1-2|.
CASSYSIWAGYTF
TGTGCCAGCAGTTACTCGATCTGGGCTGGCTACACCTTC
>.|TRBV9|TRBJ1-1|TRBD1
CASSATGGSLDTEAFF
TGTGCCAGCAGCGCAACAGGGGGAAGTTTGGACACTGAAGCTTTCTTT
>.|TRBV5-1|TRBJ2-5|.
CASSPLAGAQETQYF
TGCGCCAGCAGCCCGTTGGCGGGGGCACAAGAGACCCAGTACTTC
>few|TRBV10-3|TRBJ1-5|.
CAISGQMNQPQHF
TGTGCCATCAGTGGTCAGATGAATCAGCCCCAGCATTTT
>.|TRBV28|TRBJ2-7|TRBD1
CASMDRGKWVQYF
TGTGCCAGCATGGACAGGGGAAAATGGGTGCAGTACTTC
>.|TRBV6-1|TRBJ2-7|.
CASTSGTAKYEQYF
TGTGCCAGCACATCCGGGACGGCCAAATACGAGCAGTACTTC
>.|TRBV7-8|TRBJ1-6|.
CASSPEGRNSPLHF
TGTGCCAGCAGCCCGGAGGGGAGGAATTCACCCCTCCACTTT
>.|TRBV27|TRBJ2-2|TRBD1
CASSFLREQGVTGELFF
TGTGCCAGCAGTTTCCTCCGGGAACAGGGGGTTACCGGGGAGCTGTTTTTT
>.|TRBV7-9|TRBJ2-5|.
CASSSLGRMGETQYF
TGTGCCAGCAGCTCACTTGGGAGGATGGGGGAGACCCAGTACTTC
>once|TRBV27|TRBJ2-2|.
CASSSRGPREGELFF
TGTGCCAGCAGTTCGCGGGGACCACGGGAGGGGGAGCTGTTTTTT
>.|TRBV19|TRBJ2-2|.
CASIAPYTGGELFF
TGTGCCAGTATAGCCCCCTACACAGGCGGGGAGCTGTTTTTT
>.|TRBV7-9|TRBJ2-5|.
CASSLGTQGVETQYF
TGTGCCAGCAGCCTCGGGACTCAGGGAGTGGAGACCCAGTACTTC
>.|TRBV7-3|TRBJ2-3|.
CASSPGASPSTDTQYF
TGTGCCAGCAGCCCAGGGGCTAGTCCTAGCACAGATACGCAGTATTTT
>.|TRBV28|TRBJ2-1|TRBD2
CASRLGGVYNEQFF
TGTGCCAGCAGACTCGGGGGGGTGTACAATGAGCAGTTCTTC
>.|TRBV6-6|TRBJ1-1|.
CASSTGNTEAFF
TGTGCCAGCAGCACAGGGAACACTGAAGCTTTCTTT
>few|TRBV6-1|TRBJ1-5|.
CASSEARQPQHF
TGTGCCAGCAGTGAAGCGCGACAGCCCCAGCATTTT
>.|TRBV28|TRBJ2-7|.
CASSLQGYEQYF
TGTGCCAGCAGTTTACAAGGGTACGAGCAGTACTTC
>.|TRBV2|TRBJ1-5|TRBD1
CASSGTGNQPQHF
TGTGCCAGCAGTGGGACAGGTAATCAGCCCCAGCATTTT
>.|TRBV28|TRBJ1-1|.
CASSARRGQGTEAFF
TGTGCCAGCAGCGCCCGCCGGGGGCAGGGCACTGAAGCTTTCTTT
>.|TRBV28|TRBJ2-7|.
CATLWSLGAEQYF
TGTGCCACTCTCTGGTCCCTAGGGGCCGAGCAGTACTTC
>few|TRBV19|TRBJ1-1|.
CASSPQGANTEAFF
TGTGCCAGTAGCCCACAGGGAGCGAACACTGAAGCTTTCTTT
>.|TRBV6-6|TRBJ1-1|.
CASSYSYTANTEAFF
TGTGCCAGCAGTTACTCCTATACAGCGAACACTGAAGCTTTCTTT
>.|TRBV6-5|TRBJ2-7|TRBD2
CASSRRGGRDDEQYF
TGTGCCAGCAGTCGCCGGGGGGGGCGGGATGACGAGCAGTACTTC
>.|TRBV11-3|TRBJ2-7|.
CASSPALVLDDEQYF
TGTGCCAGCAGCCCAGCGCTAGTCTTGGACGACGAGCAGTACTTC
>.|TRBV5-1|TRBJ1-4|TRBD1
CASSLVALTGGSEKLFF
TGCGCCAGCAGCTTGGTGGCACTGACAGGGGGCAGTGAAAAACTGTTTTTT
>.|TRBV4-1|TRBJ2-6|TRBD1
CASSQDPPVTTGGEAGANVLTF
TGCGCCAGCAGCCAAGATCCCCCTGTAACAACAGGGGGCGAAGCTGGGGCCAACGTCCTGACTTTC
>.|TRBV15|TRBJ1-1|TRBD1
CATSLRTGLTEAFF
TGTGCCACCAGCCTCAGGACAGGGCTTACTGAAGCTTTCTTT
>few|TRBV7-2|TRBJ2-4|TRBD2
CASSWVAGAENIQYF
TGTGCCAGCAGCTGGGTGGCGGGAGCAGAAAACATTCAGTACTTC